This entry features one T cell receptor (beta chain) sequence. Its antigen is undetermined. Sequenced samples came from active juvenile idiopathic arthritis patients. Assay: immunoSEQ multiplex PCR; the TCRdb copy retains only in-frame clones and omits some. The sample consists of some 35,000 clones, approximately 94% of them appearing once. These data originate in a study of circulating and synovial CD4+ cells in juvenile arthritis. Findings and caveats of the study: Traditional Vbeta family usage analysis missed the pathogenic-like versus bulk difference. These repertoires were less diverse than bulk blood CD4 repertoires. Circulating pathogenic-like lymphocytes shared a substantially higher fraction of CDR3 sequences with synovium than bulk blood.

This CDR3 spans 20 amino acids. CDR1 is LNHDA, CDR2 SQIVND, per germline (reference sequence). With V trimmed by 7 bases and J by 5 bases, 29 bases remained unmatched. This chain links TRBV19 with TRBJ2-7, with 7 bases that match TRBD1. The material sequenced was CD4+ T cells from blood. The receptor was isolated from a human donor with juvenile idiopathic arthritis. The CDR3 nucleotides are TGTGCCAGTACCCCCTCGAAGTCGGGCAGGGGGAAATTCCCCGGGGACGAGCAGTACTTC. Translating it yields CASTPSKSGRGKFPGDEQYF.